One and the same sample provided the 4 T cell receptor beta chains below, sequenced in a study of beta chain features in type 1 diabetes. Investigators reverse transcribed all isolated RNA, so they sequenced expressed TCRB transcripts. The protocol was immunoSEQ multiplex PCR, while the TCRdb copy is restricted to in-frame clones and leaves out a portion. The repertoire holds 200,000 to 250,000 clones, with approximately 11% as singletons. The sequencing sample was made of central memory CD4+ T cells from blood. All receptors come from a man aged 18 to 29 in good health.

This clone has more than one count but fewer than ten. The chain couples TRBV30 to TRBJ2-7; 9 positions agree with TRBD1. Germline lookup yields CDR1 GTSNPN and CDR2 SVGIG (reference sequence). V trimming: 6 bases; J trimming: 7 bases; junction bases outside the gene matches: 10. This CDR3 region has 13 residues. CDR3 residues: CACVIQGALEQYF. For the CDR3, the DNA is TGTGCCTGTGTCATACAGGGGGCGCTTGAGCAGTACTTC.

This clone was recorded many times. DNA of the CDR3: TGTGCCAGCAGAGACAGGTTGAGCTCCTACAATGAGCAGTTCTTC. Protein product: CASRDRLSSYNEQFF. The chain recombines TRBV7-9 with TRBJ2-1; TRBD1 is a possible D gene (6 bases). V lost 6 bases to trimming and J lost 0 bases, with 12 bases between them. In germline, CDR1 is SEHNR, CDR2 FQNEAQ (reference sequence). CDR3 length equals 15 residues.

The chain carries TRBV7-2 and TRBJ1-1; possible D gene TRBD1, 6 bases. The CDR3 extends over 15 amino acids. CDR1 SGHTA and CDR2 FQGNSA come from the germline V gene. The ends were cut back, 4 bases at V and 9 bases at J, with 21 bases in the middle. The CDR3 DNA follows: TGTGCCAGCAGCTCCTACGCGGGGGGCGGTCGGAAAGCTTTCTTT. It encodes CASSSYAGGGRKAFF.

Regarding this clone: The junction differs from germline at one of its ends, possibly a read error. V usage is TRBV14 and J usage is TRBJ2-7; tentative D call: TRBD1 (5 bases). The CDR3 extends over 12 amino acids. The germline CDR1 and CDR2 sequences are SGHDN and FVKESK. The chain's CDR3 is CASSLVGPYTSF. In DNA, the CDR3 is TGTGCCAGCAGCCTCGTGGGGCCCTACACTTCCTTC. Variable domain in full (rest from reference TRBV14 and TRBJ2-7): EAGVTQFPSHSVIEKGQTVTLRCDPISGHDNLYWYRRVMGKEIKFLLHFVKESKQDESGMPNNRFLAERTGGTYSTLKVQPAELEDSGVYFCASSLVGPYTSFGPGTRLTVT.